This is a list of T cell receptor beta chains from one sample in a study of PD-L1 blockade in urothelial cancer. Data came from immunoSEQ multiplex PCR; TCRdb stores just in-frame clones and leaves some out. Among roughly 52,000 clones listed, around four fifths were seen once. Source: PBMCs, taken around atezolizumab (anti-PD-L1) treatment. These receptors came from a middle-aged man with urothelial cancer. The CDR3 runs from the conserved cysteine through the conserved F or W. The D gene is left open where the match is weak.

v_gene	d_gene	j_gene	CDR3aa
TRBV11-2	.	TRBJ2-3	CASSRVTRQLSTDTQYF
TRBV6-1	TRBD2	TRBJ2-7	CASSSLAGVEEQYF
TRBV28	.	TRBJ1-2	CASSPGPGGYTF
TRBV27	TRBD2	TRBJ2-1	CASSSGGPYNEQFF
TRBV19	TRBD1	TRBJ2-7	CASSRGQIGSYEQYF
TRBV7-3	TRBD1	TRBJ1-1	CASSLGTGVTEAFF
TRBV18	.	TRBJ1-4	CASSPSGEKLFF
TRBV2	.	TRBJ1-1	CASSESRQAEAFF
TRBV5-5	.	TRBJ2-5	CASSLPQVQETQYF
TRBV13	TRBD2	TRBJ2-3	CASSSSSGVGRGTDTQYF
TRBV28	TRBD2	TRBJ2-7	CASSNTGTSGRRPYEQYF
TRBV5-4	TRBD1	TRBJ2-7	CATSRTGANDEQYF
TRBV5-1	.	TRBJ2-1	CASSLVRDEQFF
TRBV30	.	TRBJ2-7	CAWGGSEQYF
TRBV14	.	TRBJ2-5	CASSQGVETQYF
TRBV2	.	TRBJ2-7	CASSELGGYYEQYF